Each of the 14 T cell receptor beta chains below was sequenced from the same sample in a study of T cell repertoires in cytomegalovirus infection (dated by TCRdb to the late 2010s). These receptors' targets are unknown. TCRdb lists the instrument as Illumina HiSeq 1500. The public reads were reanalyzed by TCRdb: fastp trimming at Q25, MiXCR alignment, in-frame beta chains only. For every CDR3 protein sequence, its rows merge into one entry that carries the most common genes and DNA. A total of approximately 1,000,000 distinct CDR3 sequences appear in this sample, 31% of them only once. Clones ranked in the top ten supply roughly 13% of the sample. This sample's treatment or condition label indicates: in vitro stimulation with specific CMV peptide epitopes to enrich CMV-specific T cells. The sample was cultured CD8+ T cells from PBMCs, taken from culture after CMV antigen stimulation. These receptors were obtained from a human donor in good health (CMV status not recorded). Some clones in this sample may be carry-over from other donors' samples.

The chain is built from TRBV15 and TRBJ2-7; no definite D call. The CDR3 spans 12 residues. V was pared by 3 bases and J by 7 bases, with 10 bases between. Germline-derived CDR1 and CDR2 are LNHNV and YYDKDF (reference sequence). This CDR3 is CATSSDFLEQYV. The CDR3 nucleotides read TGTGCCACCAGCAGCGACTTTTTGGAGCAGTACGTC.

This clonotype showed up many times. The CDR3 region is CASSLADSRNTEAFF. As DNA, the CDR3 is TGTGCCAGCAGCTTAGCTGACAGTCGGAACACTGAAGCTTTCTTT. The chain uses TRBV7-2 and TRBJ1-1, with TRBD1 as a possible D gene (5 bases). Germline CDR1 SGHTA, CDR2 FQGNSA. The V end lost 0 bases, the J end lost 1 base, and 9 bases lay between the germline ends. This CDR3 contains 15 residues.

The gene calls are TRBV7-9 and TRBJ2-7; D possibly matches TRBD1 or TRBD2 (5 bases each). Trimming took 4 bases from V and 2 from J, leaving 18 bases between them. The germline CDR1 and CDR2 sequences are SEHNR and FQNEAQ (reference sequence). The CDR3 covers 16 residues. The CDR3 DNA is TGTGCCAGCAGCTCAGATGGGGGAATTCGAGCCTACGAGCAGTACGTC. As protein: CASSSDGGIRAYEQYV.

This clonotype has more than one count but fewer than ten. The V gene is TRBV6-2 or TRBV6-3, the J gene TRBJ2-2; perhaps TRBD2 as D (5 bases). CDR3 length equals 15 residues. V lost 5 bases and J lost 5, with 15 bases in between. Looked up from germline, CDR1 is MNHEY and CDR2 is SVGEGT. CDR3 sequence: CASSLPRTGTGELFF. The CDR3 nucleotides are TGTGCCAGCAGTCTGCCCCGGACTGGGACCGGGGAGCTGTTTTTT.

Ten or more counts support this clonotype. The V gene is TRBV4-1, the J gene TRBJ2-2, with D possibly TRBD1 on 6 matching bases. Germline assignment: CDR1 MGHRA and CDR2 YSYEKL. The V gene lost 4 bases and the J gene lost 0 bases, with 9 bases spanning the gap. This CDR3 has 15 residues. The DNA of the CDR3 is TGCGCCAGCAGCCTCAGACAGGCGAACACCGGGGAGCTGTTTTTT. Its protein product is CASSLRQANTGELFF.

This clonotype was counted ten times or more. The rearrangement uses TRBV11-2 and TRBJ2-2; D is unclear. CDR1 and CDR2 from the germline V gene are SGHAT and FQNNGV. This CDR3 has 12 residues. V was pared by 3 bases and J by 4 bases, with 3 bases between. The CDR3 spells CASSFATGELFF. The CDR3 DNA is TGTGCCAGCAGCTTCGCCACCGGGGAGCTGTTTTTT. Together with reference TRBV11-2 and TRBJ2-2, the CDR3 gives the full variable domain: EAGVAQSPRYKIIEKRQSVAFWCNPISGHATLYWYQQILGQGPKLLIQFQNNGVVDDSQLPKDRFSAERLKGVDSTLKIQPAKLEDSAVYLCASSFATGELFFGEGSRLTVL.

The V and J genes are TRBV7-9 and TRBJ2-7, with 7 bases aligning to TRBD1. CDR3 size: 14 residues. Germline CDR1 and CDR2: SEHNR and FQNEAQ (reference sequence). V was pared by 5 bases and J by 2 bases, with 6 bases of the junction left unmatched. The CDR3 loop reads CASSQDRIPYEQYF. The CDR3 region has the DNA TGTGCCAGCAGCCAGGACAGGATCCCCTACGAGCAGTACTTC. The full variable domain, its missing parts supplied by reference TRBV7-9 and TRBJ2-7, is DTGVSQNPRHKITKRGQNVTFRCDPISEHNRLYWYRQTLGQGPEFLTYFQNEAQLEKSRLLSDRFSAERPKGSFSTLEIQRTEQGDSAMYLCASSQDRIPYEQYFGPGTRLTVT.

This clonotype has more than one count but fewer than ten. The rearrangement joins TRBV7-6 to TRBJ1-1, with 8 bases lining up with TRBD1. In germline, CDR1 is SGHVS, CDR2 FNYEAQ. CDR3 length equals 17 residues. V trimming: 4 bases; J trimming: 1 base; junction bases outside the gene matches: 11. The CDR3 reads CASSSGSKTGGNTEAFF. CDR3 in DNA: TGTGCCAGCAGCTCAGGATCGAAAACAGGGGGGAACACTGAAGCTTTCTTT.

Only a few counts were recorded for this clonotype. The chain couples TRBV5-4 to TRBJ2-1; 10 bases align to TRBD1. This CDR3 region has 15 residues. V lost 3 bases, J lost 5 bases, and 5 bases stayed unmatched. Germline lookup yields CDR1 SGHNT and CDR2 YYREEE (reference sequence). The CDR3 region has the DNA TGTGCCAGCAGCTCCGGGACAGGGGTGAACAATGAGCAGTTCTTC. Encoded protein: CASSSGTGVNNEQFF.

J is TRBJ2-1 and V is TRBV6-2 or TRBV6-3; D is perhaps TRBD1 (6 bases). The germline gives CDR1 MNHEY, CDR2 SVGEGT. With 11 bases removed from V and 4 bases from J, the gap between germline ends came to 15 bases. The CDR3 contains 13 residues. The CDR3 bases are TGTGCCGGCCGGGACACTCTTTACAATGAGCAGTTCTTC. It encodes CAGRDTLYNEQFF.

The rearrangement uses TRBV7-9 and TRBJ2-1; the D call may be TRBD1 or TRBD2 (6 bases each). V was clipped by 3 bases and J by 6 bases, with 18 bases between them. Per the germline V gene, CDR1 is SEHNR and CDR2 is FQNEAQ (reference sequence). The CDR3 consists of 16 residues. CDR3 sequence: CASSFQEGGPINEQFF. CDR3 in DNA: TGTGCCAGCAGCTTCCAGGAGGGGGGCCCCATCAATGAGCAGTTCTTC.

The sample holds many counts of this clonotype. The genes are TRBV27 and TRBJ2-7, with 8 bases fitting TRBD2. The ends lost 7 bases at V and 4 bases at J; junction bases unmatched: 0. The CDR3 has 11 amino acids. CDR1 MNHEY and CDR2 SMNVEV come from the germline V gene (reference sequence). The DNA for the CDR3 is TGTGCCAGCACTAGCGGGTACGAGCAGTACTTC. Its protein is CASTSGYEQYF.

V usage is TRBV7-9 and J usage is TRBJ1-4, with TRBD1 matching over 11 bases. The CDR3 consists of 15 residues. Germline CDR1 is SEHNR and CDR2 is FQNEAQ (reference sequence). V lost 5 bases, J lost 3 bases, and 2 bases stayed unmatched. CDR3 DNA: TGTGCCAGCAGCGGACAGGGGGCGGCTAATGAAAAACTGTTTTTT. Translation gives CASSGQGAANEKLFF.

This clonotype occurred many times. The V gene is TRBV7-2, the J gene TRBJ2-3; 15 bases align to TRBD2. V shed 5 bases, J shed 5 bases, and the junction held 5 bases outside the gene matches. From germline, CDR1 is SGHTA and CDR2 FQGNSA. The CDR3 runs 16 residues. The CDR3 spells CASSPEGLAGGDTQYF. The CDR3 nucleotides are TGTGCCAGCAGCCCTGAGGGACTAGCGGGGGGAGATACGCAGTATTTT.